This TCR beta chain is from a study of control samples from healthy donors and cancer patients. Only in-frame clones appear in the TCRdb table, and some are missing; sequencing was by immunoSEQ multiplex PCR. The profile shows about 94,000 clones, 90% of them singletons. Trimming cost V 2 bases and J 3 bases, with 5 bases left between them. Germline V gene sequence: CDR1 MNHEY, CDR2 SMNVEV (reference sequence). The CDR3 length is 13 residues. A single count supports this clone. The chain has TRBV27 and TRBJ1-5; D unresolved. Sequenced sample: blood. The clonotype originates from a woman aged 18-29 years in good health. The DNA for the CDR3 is TGTGCCAGCAGTTTAGGTACCAATCAGCCCCAGCATTTT. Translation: CASSLGTNQPQHF.